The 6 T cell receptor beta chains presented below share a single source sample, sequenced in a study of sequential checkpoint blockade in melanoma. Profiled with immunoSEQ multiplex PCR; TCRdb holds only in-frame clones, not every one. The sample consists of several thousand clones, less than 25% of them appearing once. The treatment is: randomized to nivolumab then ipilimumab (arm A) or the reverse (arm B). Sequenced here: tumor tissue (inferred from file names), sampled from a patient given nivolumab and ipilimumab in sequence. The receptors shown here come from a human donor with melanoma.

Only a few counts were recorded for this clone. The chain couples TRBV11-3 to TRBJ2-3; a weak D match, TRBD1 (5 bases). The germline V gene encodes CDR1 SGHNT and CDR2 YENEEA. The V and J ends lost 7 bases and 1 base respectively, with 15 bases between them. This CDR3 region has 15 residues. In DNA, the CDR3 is TGTGCCAGCAAGATAGACAGTCCGGGCACAGATACGCAGTATTTT. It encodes CASKIDSPGTDTQYF.

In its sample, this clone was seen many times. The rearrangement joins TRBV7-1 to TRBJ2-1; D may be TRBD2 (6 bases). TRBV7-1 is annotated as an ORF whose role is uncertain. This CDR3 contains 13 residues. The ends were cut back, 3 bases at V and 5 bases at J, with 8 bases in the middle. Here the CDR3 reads CASSSDYDNEQFF. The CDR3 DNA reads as TGTGCCAGCAGCTCGGACTACGACAATGAGCAGTTCTTC.

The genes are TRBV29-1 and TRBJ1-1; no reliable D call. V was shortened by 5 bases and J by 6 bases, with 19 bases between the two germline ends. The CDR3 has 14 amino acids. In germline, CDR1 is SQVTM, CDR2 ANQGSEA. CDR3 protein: CSVLFPGPDAEAFF. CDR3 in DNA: TGCAGCGTTCTTTTTCCCGGACCAGACGCTGAAGCTTTCTTT.

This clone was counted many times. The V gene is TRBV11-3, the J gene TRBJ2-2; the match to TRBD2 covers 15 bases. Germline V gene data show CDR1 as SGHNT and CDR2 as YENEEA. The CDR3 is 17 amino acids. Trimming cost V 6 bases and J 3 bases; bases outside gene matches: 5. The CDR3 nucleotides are TGTGCCAGCAGTCCCGGACTAGCGGGGGGGCACACCGGGGAGCTGTTTTTT. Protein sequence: CASSPGLAGGHTGELFF.

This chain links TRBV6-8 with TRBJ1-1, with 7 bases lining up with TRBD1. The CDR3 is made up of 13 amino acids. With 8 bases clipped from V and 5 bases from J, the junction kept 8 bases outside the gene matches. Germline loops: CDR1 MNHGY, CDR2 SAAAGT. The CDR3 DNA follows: TGTGCCAGCGGAGGGACAGTGGGTACTGAAGCTTTCTTT. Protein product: CASGGTVGTEAFF.

CDR3 nucleotides: TGTGCCAGTAGTACGGGACAGGGTGGGGCCTATGGCTACACCTTC. Amino acids: CASSTGQGGAYGYTF. The V and J genes are TRBV19 and TRBJ1-2; 9 bases line up with TRBD1. Trimming cost V 4 bases and J 4 bases; bases outside gene matches: 7. The CDR3 sequence is 15 residues long. CDR1 is LNHDA, CDR2 SQIVND, per germline (reference sequence).